This TCR beta chain was sequenced during a study of memory CD4+ T cells and cytomegalovirus serostatus. Profiling relied on immunoSEQ multiplex PCR, and the TCRdb table lists in-frame clones only, not all of them. Of approximately 30,000 clones listed, about three quarters are singletons. V was shortened by 0 bases and J by 2 bases, with 13 bases between the two germline ends. Germline-derived CDR1 and CDR2 are SGHNT and YYREEE (reference sequence). This CDR3 comprises 16 residues. Single viable CD3+CD4+CD8-CD45RO+ cells were sorted as the memory CD4+ T cells. Sequencing was performed on memory CD4+ T cells from blood. This TCR was sampled from an adult in good health and CMV-seronegative. Some clones in this sample may be carry-over from other donors' samples. The chain links TRBV5-4 to TRBJ2-3; no clear D gene. This chain's CDR3 is CASSLVTTTNTDTQYF. The CDR3 region has the DNA TGTGCCAGCAGCTTGGTTACCACAACAAACACAGATACGCAGTATTTT.